The T cell receptor beta chain described here comes from a study of blood T cell repertoires in COVID-19. In the study overall: The origin of the acute and convalescent COVID-19 samples was the United States, Italy and Spain. From T cells, B-cell-depleted T cells, or PBMCs came the material, which was cDNA or gDNA.

Trimming cost V 0 bases and J 6 bases, with 15 bases left between them. Per germline, CDR1 PRHDT and CDR2 FYEKMQ (reference sequence). The CDR3 has 15 residues. How the authors handled the data: Using reference gene primer amplification, nucleated cell counts were estimated. The assay was immunoSEQ multiplex PCR, and TCRdb's table has in-frame clones only and misses some. V and J calls and clone size are as listed in that table; D and trimming were resolved from the DNA. The sample holds about 170,000 clones, around 83% seen once. The source material was peripheral blood. The receptor comes from a woman aged 70 to 79 who had recovered from COVID-19. This chain uses TRBV13 with TRBJ2-7, with D possibly matching TRBD1 (5 bases). CDR3 in amino acids: CASSLGGRPQGEQYF. The DNA of the CDR3 is TGTGCCAGCAGCTTAGGGGGCAGGCCCCAGGGCGAGCAGTACTTC.